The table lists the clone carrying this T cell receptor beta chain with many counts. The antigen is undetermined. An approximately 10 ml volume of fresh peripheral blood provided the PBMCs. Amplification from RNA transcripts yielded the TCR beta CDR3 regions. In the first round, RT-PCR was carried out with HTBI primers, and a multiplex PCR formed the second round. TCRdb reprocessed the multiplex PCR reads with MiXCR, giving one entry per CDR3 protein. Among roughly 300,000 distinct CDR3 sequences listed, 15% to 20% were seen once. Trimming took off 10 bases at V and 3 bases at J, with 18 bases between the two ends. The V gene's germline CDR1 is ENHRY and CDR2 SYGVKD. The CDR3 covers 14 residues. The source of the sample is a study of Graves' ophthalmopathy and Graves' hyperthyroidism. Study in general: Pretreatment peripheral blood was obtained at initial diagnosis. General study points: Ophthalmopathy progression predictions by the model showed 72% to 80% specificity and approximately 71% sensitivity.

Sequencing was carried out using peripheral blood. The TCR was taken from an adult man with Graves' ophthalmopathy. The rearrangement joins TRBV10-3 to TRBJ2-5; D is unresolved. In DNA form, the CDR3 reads TGTGCCACTTCCTCCCCAGGCTCCGAAGAGACCCAGTACTTC. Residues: CATSSPGSEETQYF.